Each of the 7 T cell receptor beta chains below was sequenced from the same sample in a study of blood T cell repertoires in COVID-19. Profiled with immunoSEQ multiplex PCR; TCRdb holds only in-frame clones, not every one. The data show some 200,000 clones, with approximately 86% seen just once and over 7% held by the top ten. The specimen was peripheral blood. The receptors stem from a woman of 80 years or more in a cohort sampled during active or convalescent COVID-19.

The V gene is TRBV2, the J gene TRBJ2-7, with 7 bases fitting TRBD1. The CDR3 is 13 residues long. V lost 4 bases and J lost 3; bases outside the gene matches: 3. Germline-derived CDR1 and CDR2 are SNHLY and FYNNEI. In DNA form, the CDR3 reads TGTGCCAGCAGTGGGGACAGCCACTACGAGCAGTACTTC. This translates into CASSGDSHYEQYF.

The V gene is TRBV20-1, the J gene TRBJ2-1; 9 nucleotides line up with TRBD2. Germline lookup yields CDR1 DFQATT and CDR2 SNEGSKA (reference sequence). V shed 3 bases and J 9 bases; nucleotides not matched to a gene: 9. CDR3 length: 14 residues. The CDR3 is CSASGREGRPEQFF. CDR3 DNA: TGCAGTGCTAGTGGGCGGGAGGGCCGGCCTGAGCAGTTCTTC.

This clone was detected a few times. The CDR3 loop is CATEENSNQPQHF. The CDR3 DNA reads as TGTGCCACCGAGGAAAATAGCAATCAGCCCCAGCATTTT. V gene TRBV24-1 combines with J gene TRBJ1-5, with no clear D. The CDR3 contains 13 residues. The germline V and J ends were trimmed by 9 bases and 0 bases, with 8 bases remaining between them. Per the germline V gene, CDR1 is KGHDR and CDR2 is SFDVKD.

The rearrangement uses TRBV6-5 and TRBJ2-7, with a tentative D call TRBD1 (5 bases). The CDR3 length is 12 residues. Trimming pared 9 bases from V and 3 bases from J, leaving 12 bases between. Germline V CDR1 and CDR2: MNHEY, SVGAGI. The chain's CDR3 is CASRRANYEQYF. The CDR3 coding sequence is TGTGCCAGTCGCAGGGCGAACTACGAGCAGTACTTC.

This chain links TRBV3-1 (or the pseudogene TRBV3-2) with TRBJ2-1; 13 bases fit TRBD2. Germline trimming cut 5 bases from V and 5 bases from J; bases unmatched to any gene: 9. In germline, CDR1 is LGHDT, CDR2 YNNKEL (reference sequence). The CDR3 spans 17 residues. In nucleotides, the CDR3 is TGTGCCAGCAGCTGGACTAGCGGGAGCCTTAGGGACAATGAGCAGTTCTTC. This sequence encodes CASSWTSGSLRDNEQFF.

The rearrangement joins TRBV30 to TRBJ2-5, with TRBD1 as a possible D gene (6 bases). The CDR3 is 14 residues long. The germline CDR1 and CDR2 sequences are GTSNPN and SVGIG (reference sequence). Trimming took 2 bases from V and 2 from J, leaving 12 bases between them. The CDR3 DNA follows: TGTGCCTGGAGTTTGAGACAGGTTCAAGAGACCCAGTACTTC. It is translated as CAWSLRQVQETQYF.

The chain links TRBV28 to TRBJ1-2; D not certain. V was trimmed by 9 bases and J by 5 bases, leaving 13 bases between them. The CDR3 consists of 12 residues. CDR1 is MDHEN and CDR2 is SYDVKM in the germline V gene. Here the CDR3 reads CASSVVEYGYTF. The CDR3 nucleotides read TGTGCCAGTTCAGTGGTGGAGTATGGCTACACCTTC.